A single sample gave rise to the 8 T cell receptor beta chains below, sequenced in a study of CD8 T cell repertoires and HIV-1 epitope variants. These receptors have no identified antigens. Using immunoSEQ multiplex PCR, the repertoire was profiled, and TCRdb retains in-frame clones only, with some absent. The top ten hold over 30% of the sample, which has about 5,000 clones, approximately 67% seen once. The sequencing sample was made of cultured CD8+ T cells derived from PBMCs. The receptors were gathered from a male donor with HIV.

The rearrangement uses TRBV18 and TRBJ2-2; tentatively, D is TRBD1 (5 bases). CDR1 and CDR2 from the germline V gene are KGHSH and LQKENI. Trimming took off 2 bases at V and 7 bases at J, with 5 bases between the two ends. CDR3 length: 12 amino acids. The CDR3 coding sequence is TGTGCCAGCTCACCAGGACACGGGGAGCTGTTTTTT. Protein: CASSPGHGELFF.

This clone occurred a few times. This chain links TRBV7-9 with TRBJ2-7, with 7 positions matching TRBD1. The V gene end was trimmed by 2 bases and the J gene end by 3 bases; junction bases not matched to a gene: 4. CDR3 size: 14 residues. Looked up from germline, CDR1 is SEHNR and CDR2 is FQNEAQ (reference sequence). CDR3 bases: TGTGCCAGCAGCTTATTGGACAGGCGCTACGAGCAGTACTTC. This codes for CASSLLDRRYEQYF.

The table lists this clone with a few counts. This chain connects TRBV6-5 to TRBJ1-2; D gene unclear. The V and J ends lost 0 bases and 3 bases respectively, with 8 bases between them. The V gene's germline CDR1 is MNHEY and CDR2 SVGAGI. The length of the CDR3 is 14 residues. CDR3 sequence (DNA): TGTGCCAGCAGTTACTCGCTTGGGGACTATGGCTACACCTTC. This sequence encodes CASSYSLGDYGYTF.

This chain links TRBV7-9 with TRBJ1-5; TRBD1 aligns across 7 bases. The CDR3 length is 14 residues. Trimming at V came to 1 base and at J to 6 bases, leaving 3 bases not matched to a gene. From germline, CDR1 is SEHNR and CDR2 FQNEAQ (reference sequence). For the CDR3, the DNA is TGTGCCAGCAGCTTAGGAGGGGGCGGTCAGCCCCAGCATTTT. This gives the protein CASSLGGGGQPQHF.

This clone is a singleton in its sample. CDR3 in DNA: TGTGCCAGCAGCCAAGTGACAGGGAGGGAGGGATACAATGAGCAGTTCTTC. Protein sequence: CASSQVTGREGYNEQFF. V is TRBV4-2 and J is TRBJ2-1; perhaps D is TRBD1 or TRBD2 (7 bases each). V lost 1 base to trimming and J lost 4 bases, with 17 bases between them. CDR3 size: 17 residues. The germline V gene encodes CDR1 LGHNA and CDR2 YNFKEQ.

The chain links TRBV27 to TRBJ2-3; D could derive from TRBD1 or TRBD2 (6 bases each). Per germline, CDR1 MNHEY and CDR2 SMNVEV (reference sequence). The CDR3 spans 17 residues. V was cut by 2 bases and J by 0 bases, with 15 bases left in between. In DNA form, the CDR3 reads TGTGCCAGCAGTTTAAGGGGGGACTTCACTAGCACAGATACGCAGTATTTT. Translating it yields CASSLRGDFTSTDTQYF.

This clone appeared a single time. V and J are TRBV27 and TRBJ1-5, with 8 bases lining up with TRBD1. The CDR3 extends over 14 amino acids. From germline, CDR1 is MNHEY and CDR2 SMNVEV (reference sequence). The V segment lost 3 bases and the J segment 7 bases; nucleotides outside the gene matches: 5. CDR3 protein: CASSLGAGGQPQHF. The CDR3 coding sequence is TGTGCCAGCAGTTTGGGTGCAGGGGGCCAGCCCCAGCATTTT.

This chain connects TRBV19 to TRBJ2-7; TRBD1 agrees at 7 bases. Germline CDR1 is LNHDA and CDR2 is SQIVND (reference sequence). The CDR3 sequence is 16 residues long. Unmatched junction bases numbered 10, after V lost 4 bases and J lost 1 base. CDR3 amino acids: CASSNRTGVPSYEQYF. The CDR3 nucleotides read TGTGCCAGTAGTAACCGAACAGGGGTCCCTTCCTACGAGCAGTACTTC.